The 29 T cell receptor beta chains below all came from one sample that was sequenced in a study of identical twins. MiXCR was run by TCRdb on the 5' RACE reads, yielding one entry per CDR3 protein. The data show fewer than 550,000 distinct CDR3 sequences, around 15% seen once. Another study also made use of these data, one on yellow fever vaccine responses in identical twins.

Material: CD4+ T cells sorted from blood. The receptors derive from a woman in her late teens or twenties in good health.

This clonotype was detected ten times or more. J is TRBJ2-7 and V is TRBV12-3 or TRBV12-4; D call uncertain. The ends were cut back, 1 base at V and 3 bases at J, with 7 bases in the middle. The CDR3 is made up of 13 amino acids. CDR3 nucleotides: TGTGCCAGCAGTTTAGGAGAAAGCTACGAGCAGTACTTC. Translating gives CASSLGESYEQYF.

The CDR3 here is CASRGLDRATEAFF. Written as DNA, the CDR3 is TGTGCCAGCCGGGGTTTAGACAGGGCCACTGAAGCTTTCTTT. This chain uses TRBV6-1 with TRBJ1-1; 7 bases align to TRBD1. CDR1 is MNHNS, CDR2 SASEGT, per germline. The CDR3 is made up of 14 amino acids. After removal of 8 bases from V and 4 bases from J, the junction contained 10 bases not matched to a gene.

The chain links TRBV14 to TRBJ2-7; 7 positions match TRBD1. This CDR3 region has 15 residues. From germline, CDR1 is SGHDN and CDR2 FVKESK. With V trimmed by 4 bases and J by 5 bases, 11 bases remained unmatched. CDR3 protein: CASSRGGTGVHEQYF. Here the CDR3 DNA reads TGTGCCAGCAGCCGAGGAGGCACAGGGGTCCACGAGCAGTACTTC.

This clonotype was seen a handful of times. Written as DNA, the CDR3 is TGTGCCAGCAGCCAAAGACAGGGGGCGCGAGTAGGCGAGCAGTACTTC. Translating it yields CASSQRQGARVGEQYF. The V gene is TRBV14, the J gene TRBJ2-7, with 10 positions matching TRBD1. This CDR3 spans 16 amino acids. The germline V gene encodes CDR1 SGHDN and CDR2 FVKESK. The trim removed 2 bases at V and 6 bases at J, leaving 10 bases unmatched.

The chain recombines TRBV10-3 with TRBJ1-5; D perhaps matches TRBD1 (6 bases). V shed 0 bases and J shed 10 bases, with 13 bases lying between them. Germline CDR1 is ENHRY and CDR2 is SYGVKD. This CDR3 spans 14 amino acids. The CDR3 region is CAISESGLGTPQHF. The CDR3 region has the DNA TGTGCCATCAGTGAGTCGGGACTAGGGACACCCCAGCATTTT.

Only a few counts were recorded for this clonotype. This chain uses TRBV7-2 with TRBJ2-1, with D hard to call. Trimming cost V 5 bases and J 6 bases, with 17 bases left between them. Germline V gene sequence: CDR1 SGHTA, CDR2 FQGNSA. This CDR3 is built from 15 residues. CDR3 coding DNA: TGTGCCAGCAGCCCCGTACGACCCCTAGGCAATGAGCAGTTCTTC. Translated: CASSPVRPLGNEQFF.

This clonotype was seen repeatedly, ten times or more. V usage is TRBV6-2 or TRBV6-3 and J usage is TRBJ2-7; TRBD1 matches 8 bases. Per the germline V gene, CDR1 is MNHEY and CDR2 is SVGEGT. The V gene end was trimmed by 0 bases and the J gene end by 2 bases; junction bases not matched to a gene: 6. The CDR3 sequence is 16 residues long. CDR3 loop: CASSYSKTGVTYEQYF. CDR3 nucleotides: TGTGCCAGCAGTTACTCGAAGACAGGGGTCACCTACGAGCAGTACTTC.

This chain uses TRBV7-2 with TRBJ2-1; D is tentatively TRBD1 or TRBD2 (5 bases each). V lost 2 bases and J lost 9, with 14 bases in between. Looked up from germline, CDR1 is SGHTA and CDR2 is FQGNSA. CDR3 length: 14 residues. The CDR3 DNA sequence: TGTGCCAGCAGCTTAACCGGGGCGTTGGCTGAGCAGTTCTTC. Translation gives CASSLTGALAEQFF.

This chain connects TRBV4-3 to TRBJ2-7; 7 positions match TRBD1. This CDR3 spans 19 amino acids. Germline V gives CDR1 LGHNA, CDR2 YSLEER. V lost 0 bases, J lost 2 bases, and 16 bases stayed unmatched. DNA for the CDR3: TGCGCCAGCAGCCAAGAGGACAGGAGCTACTCGACCCTTACCTACGAGCAGTACTTC. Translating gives CASSQEDRSYSTLTYEQYF.

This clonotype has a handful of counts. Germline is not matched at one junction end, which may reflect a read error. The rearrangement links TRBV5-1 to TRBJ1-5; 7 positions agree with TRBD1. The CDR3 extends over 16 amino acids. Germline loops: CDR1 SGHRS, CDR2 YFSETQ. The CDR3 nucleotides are TGCGCCAGCAGTCCCGGAGGGGGCTTAGGGGATCAGACCCAGCATTTT. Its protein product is CASSPGGGLGDQTQHF.

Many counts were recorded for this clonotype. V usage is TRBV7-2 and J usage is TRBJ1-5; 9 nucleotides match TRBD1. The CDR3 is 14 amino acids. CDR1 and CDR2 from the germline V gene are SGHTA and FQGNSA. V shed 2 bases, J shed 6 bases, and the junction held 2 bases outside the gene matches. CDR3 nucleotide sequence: TGTGCCAGCAGCTTATTGGGACAGGGTCAGCCCCAGCATTTT. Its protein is CASSLLGQGQPQHF.

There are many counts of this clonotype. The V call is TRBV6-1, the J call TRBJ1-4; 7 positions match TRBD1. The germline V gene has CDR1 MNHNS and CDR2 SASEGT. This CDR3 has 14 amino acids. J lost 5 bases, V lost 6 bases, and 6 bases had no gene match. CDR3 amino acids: CASSSDRRNEKLFF. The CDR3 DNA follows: TGTGCCAGCAGCTCGGACAGGAGGAATGAAAAACTGTTTTTT.

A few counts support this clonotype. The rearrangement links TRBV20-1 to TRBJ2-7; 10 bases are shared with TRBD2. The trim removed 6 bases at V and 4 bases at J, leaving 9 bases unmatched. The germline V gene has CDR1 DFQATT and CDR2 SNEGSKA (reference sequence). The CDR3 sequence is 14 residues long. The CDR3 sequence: CSAGPSGRGYEQYF. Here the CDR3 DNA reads TGCAGTGCCGGCCCGAGCGGGAGGGGGTACGAGCAGTACTTC.

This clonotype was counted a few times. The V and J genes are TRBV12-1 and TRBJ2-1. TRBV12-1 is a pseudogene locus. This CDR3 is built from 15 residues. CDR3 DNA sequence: TGTGCCAGCAGCTTTGGACGGGTACCCTACAATGAGCAGTTCTTC. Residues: CASSFGRVPYNEQFF.

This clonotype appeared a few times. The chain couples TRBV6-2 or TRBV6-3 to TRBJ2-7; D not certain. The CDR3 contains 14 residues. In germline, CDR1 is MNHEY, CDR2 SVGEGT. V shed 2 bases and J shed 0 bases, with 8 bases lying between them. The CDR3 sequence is CASSYGQSSYEQYF. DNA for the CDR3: TGTGCCAGCAGTTACGGGCAGAGCTCCTACGAGCAGTACTTC.

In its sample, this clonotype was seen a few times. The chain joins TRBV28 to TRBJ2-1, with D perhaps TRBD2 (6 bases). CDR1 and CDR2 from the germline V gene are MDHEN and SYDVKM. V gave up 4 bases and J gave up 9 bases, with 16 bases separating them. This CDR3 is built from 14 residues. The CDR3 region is CASSYVWAGSEQFF. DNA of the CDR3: TGTGCCAGCAGTTACGTCTGGGCGGGGAGTGAGCAGTTCTTC.

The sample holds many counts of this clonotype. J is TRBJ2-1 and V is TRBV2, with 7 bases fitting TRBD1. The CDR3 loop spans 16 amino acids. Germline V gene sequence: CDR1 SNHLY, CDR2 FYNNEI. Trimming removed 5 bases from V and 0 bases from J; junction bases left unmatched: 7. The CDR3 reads CASSLTGPNSYNEQFF. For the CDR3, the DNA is TGTGCCAGCAGTTTGACAGGGCCTAACTCCTACAATGAGCAGTTCTTC.

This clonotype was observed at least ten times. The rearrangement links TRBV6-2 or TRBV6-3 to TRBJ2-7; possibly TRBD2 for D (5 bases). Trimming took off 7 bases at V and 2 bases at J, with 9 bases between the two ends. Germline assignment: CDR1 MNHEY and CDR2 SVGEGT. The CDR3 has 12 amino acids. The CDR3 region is CASTTGAYEQYF. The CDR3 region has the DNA TGTGCCAGCACCACCGGGGCCTACGAGCAGTACTTC.

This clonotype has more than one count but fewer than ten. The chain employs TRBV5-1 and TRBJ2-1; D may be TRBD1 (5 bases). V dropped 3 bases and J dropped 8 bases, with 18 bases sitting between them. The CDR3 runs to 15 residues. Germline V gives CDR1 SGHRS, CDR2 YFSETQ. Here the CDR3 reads CASSSDSPIDDEQFF. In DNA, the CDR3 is TGCGCCAGCAGCTCAGACAGCCCAATTGACGATGAGCAGTTCTTC. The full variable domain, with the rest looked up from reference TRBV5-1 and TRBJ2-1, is KAGVTQTPRYLIKTRGQQVTLSCSPISGHRSVSWYQQTPGQGLQFLFEYFSETQRNKGNFPGRFSGRQFSNSRSEMNVSTLELGDSALYLCASSSDSPIDDEQFFGPGTRLTVL.

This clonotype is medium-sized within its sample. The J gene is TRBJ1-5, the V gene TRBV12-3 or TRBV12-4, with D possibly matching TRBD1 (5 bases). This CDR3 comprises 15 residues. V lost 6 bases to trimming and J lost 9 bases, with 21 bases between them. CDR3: CASSQSGTERVPQHF. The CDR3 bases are TGTGCCAGCAGCCAATCCGGGACCGAGAGAGTGCCCCAGCATTTT.

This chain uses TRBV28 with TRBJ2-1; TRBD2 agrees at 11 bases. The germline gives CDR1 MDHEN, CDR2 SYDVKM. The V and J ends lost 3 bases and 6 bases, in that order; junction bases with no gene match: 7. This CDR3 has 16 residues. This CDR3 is CASSFRGLAGRNEQFF. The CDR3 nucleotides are TGTGCCAGCAGTTTCCGTGGACTAGCGGGCCGCAATGAGCAGTTCTTC.

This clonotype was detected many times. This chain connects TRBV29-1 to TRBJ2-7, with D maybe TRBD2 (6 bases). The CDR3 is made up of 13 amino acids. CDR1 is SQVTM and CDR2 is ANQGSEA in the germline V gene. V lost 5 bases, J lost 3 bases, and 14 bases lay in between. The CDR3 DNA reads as TGCAGCGTTCTTTCGGGAGCCCTCTACGAGCAGTACTTC. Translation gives CSVLSGALYEQYF.

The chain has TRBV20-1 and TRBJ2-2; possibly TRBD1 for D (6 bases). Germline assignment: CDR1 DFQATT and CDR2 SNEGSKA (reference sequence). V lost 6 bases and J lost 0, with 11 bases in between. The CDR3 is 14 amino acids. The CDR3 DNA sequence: TGCAGTGCCGAGGGGGAGTCGAACACCGGGGAGCTGTTTTTT. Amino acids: CSAEGESNTGELFF.

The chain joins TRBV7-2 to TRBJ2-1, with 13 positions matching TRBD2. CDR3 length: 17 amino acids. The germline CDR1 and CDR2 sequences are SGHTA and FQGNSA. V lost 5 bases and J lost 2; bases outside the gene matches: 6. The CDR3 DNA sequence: TGTGCCAGCAGCCTAGGGACTAGCGGGACGACCTACAATGAGCAGTTCTTC. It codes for CASSLGTSGTTYNEQFF.

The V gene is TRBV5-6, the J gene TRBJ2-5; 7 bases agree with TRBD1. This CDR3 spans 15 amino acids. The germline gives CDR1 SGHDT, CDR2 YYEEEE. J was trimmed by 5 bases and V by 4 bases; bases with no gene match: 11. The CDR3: CASSQEGGAIETQYF. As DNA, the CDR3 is TGTGCCAGCAGCCAGGAAGGGGGCGCGATCGAGACCCAGTACTTC.

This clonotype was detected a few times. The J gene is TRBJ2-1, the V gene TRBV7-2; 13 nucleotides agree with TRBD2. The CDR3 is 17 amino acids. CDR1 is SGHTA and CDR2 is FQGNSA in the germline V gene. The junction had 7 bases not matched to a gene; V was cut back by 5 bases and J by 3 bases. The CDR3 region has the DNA TGTGCCAGCAGCCGGACTAGCGGGGGACCTCTCTACAATGAGCAGTTCTTC. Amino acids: CASSRTSGGPLYNEQFF.

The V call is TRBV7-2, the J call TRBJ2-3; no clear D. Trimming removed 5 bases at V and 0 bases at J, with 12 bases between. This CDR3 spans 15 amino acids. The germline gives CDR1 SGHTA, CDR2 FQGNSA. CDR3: CASSPPETSTDTQYF. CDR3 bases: TGTGCCAGCAGCCCCCCGGAGACTAGCACAGATACGCAGTATTTT. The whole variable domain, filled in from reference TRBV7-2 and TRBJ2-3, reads GAGVSQSPSNKVTEKGKDVELRCDPISGHTALYWYRQSLGQGLEFLIYFQGNSAPDKSGLPSDRFSAERTGGSVSTLTIQRTQQEDSAVYLCASSPPETSTDTQYFGPGTRLTVL.

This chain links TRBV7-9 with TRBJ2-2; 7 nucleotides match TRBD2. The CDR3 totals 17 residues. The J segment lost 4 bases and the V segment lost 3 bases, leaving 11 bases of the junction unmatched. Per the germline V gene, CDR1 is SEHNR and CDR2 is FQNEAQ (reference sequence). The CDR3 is CASSFLPPSGGTGELFF. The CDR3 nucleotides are TGTGCCAGCAGCTTCCTCCCTCCTAGCGGCGGCACCGGGGAGCTGTTTTTT.

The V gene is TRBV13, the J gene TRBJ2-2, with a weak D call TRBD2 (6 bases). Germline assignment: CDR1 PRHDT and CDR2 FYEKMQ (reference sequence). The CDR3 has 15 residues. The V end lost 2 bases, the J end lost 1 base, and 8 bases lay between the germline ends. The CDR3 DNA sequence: TGTGCCAGCAGCTTATACGGGAGGAACACCGGGGAGCTGTTTTTT. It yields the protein CASSLYGRNTGELFF.